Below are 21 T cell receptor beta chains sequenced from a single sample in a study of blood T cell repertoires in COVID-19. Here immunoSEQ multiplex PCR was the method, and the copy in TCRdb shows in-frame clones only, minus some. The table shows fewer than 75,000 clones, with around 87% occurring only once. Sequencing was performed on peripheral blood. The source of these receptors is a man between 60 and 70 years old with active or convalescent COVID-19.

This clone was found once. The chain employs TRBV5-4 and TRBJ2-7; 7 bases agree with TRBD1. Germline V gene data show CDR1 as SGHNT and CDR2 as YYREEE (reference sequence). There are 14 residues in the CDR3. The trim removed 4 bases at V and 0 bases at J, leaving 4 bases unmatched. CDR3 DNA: TGTGCCAGCAGCCCAGGACAGGACTCCTACGAGCAGTACTTC. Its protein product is CASSPGQDSYEQYF.

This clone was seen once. The CDR3: CASTFFSGANTGELFF. For the CDR3, the DNA is TGTGCCAGCACCTTCTTTAGCGGGGCGAACACCGGGGAGCTGTTTTTT. The V gene is TRBV7-2, the J gene TRBJ2-2; 8 bases are a match to TRBD2. The CDR3 has 16 residues. From germline, CDR1 is SGHTA and CDR2 FQGNSA. V gave up 7 bases and J gave up 0 bases; unmatched junction bases: 7.

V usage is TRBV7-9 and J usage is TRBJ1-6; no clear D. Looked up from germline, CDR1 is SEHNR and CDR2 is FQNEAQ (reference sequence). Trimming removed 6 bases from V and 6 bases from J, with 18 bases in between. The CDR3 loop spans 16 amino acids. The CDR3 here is CASSYAGAGGNSPLHF. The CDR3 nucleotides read TGTGCCAGCAGTTACGCCGGCGCTGGCGGTAATTCACCCCTCCACTTT.

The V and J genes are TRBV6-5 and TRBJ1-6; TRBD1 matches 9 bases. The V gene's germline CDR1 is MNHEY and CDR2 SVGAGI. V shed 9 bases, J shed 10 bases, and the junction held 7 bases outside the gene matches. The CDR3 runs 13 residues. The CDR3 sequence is CASRTGVSSPLHF. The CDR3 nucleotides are TGTGCCAGTAGGACAGGGGTTAGCTCACCCCTCCACTTT.

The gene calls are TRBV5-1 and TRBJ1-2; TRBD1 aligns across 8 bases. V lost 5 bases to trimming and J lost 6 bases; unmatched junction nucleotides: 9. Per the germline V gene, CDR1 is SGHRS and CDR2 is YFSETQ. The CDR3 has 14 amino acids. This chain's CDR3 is CASSLQGAQDGYTF. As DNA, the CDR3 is TGCGCCAGCAGTCTTCAGGGGGCGCAGGATGGCTACACCTTC.

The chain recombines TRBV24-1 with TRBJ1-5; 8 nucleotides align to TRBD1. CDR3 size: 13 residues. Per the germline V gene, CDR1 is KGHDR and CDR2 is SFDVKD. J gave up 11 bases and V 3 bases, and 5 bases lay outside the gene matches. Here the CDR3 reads CATSDPVTGAQHF. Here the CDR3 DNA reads TGTGCCACCAGTGATCCCGTGACAGGGGCCCAGCATTTT.

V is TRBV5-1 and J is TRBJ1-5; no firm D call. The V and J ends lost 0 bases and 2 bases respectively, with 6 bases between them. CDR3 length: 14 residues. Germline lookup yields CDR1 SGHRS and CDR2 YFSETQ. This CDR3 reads CASSLDGGNQPQHF. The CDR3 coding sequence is TGCGCCAGCAGCTTGGACGGAGGCAATCAGCCCCAGCATTTT.

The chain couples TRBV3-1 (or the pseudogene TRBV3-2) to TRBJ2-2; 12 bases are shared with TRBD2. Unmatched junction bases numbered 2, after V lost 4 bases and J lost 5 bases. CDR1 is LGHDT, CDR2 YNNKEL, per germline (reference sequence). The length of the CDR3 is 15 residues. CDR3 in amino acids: CASSRTSGKTGELFF. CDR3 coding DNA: TGTGCCAGCAGCCGGACTAGCGGGAAGACCGGGGAGCTGTTTTTT.

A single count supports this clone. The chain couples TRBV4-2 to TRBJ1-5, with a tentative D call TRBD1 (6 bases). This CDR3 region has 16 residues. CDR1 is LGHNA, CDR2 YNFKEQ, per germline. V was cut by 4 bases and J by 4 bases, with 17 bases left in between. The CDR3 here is CASSPGGGRENQPQHF. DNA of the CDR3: TGTGCCAGCAGCCCCGGCGGGGGGCGAGAAAATCAGCCCCAGCATTTT.

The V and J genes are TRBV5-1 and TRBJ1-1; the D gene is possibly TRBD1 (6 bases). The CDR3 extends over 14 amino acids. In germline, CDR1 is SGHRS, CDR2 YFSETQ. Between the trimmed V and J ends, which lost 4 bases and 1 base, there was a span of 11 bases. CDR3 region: CASSPGTPNTEAFF. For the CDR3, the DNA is TGCGCCAGCAGCCCCGGGACACCGAACACTGAAGCTTTCTTT.

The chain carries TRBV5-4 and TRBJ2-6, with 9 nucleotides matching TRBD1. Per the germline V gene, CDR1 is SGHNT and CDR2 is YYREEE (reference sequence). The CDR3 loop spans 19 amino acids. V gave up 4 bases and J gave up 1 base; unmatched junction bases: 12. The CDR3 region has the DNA TGTGCCAGCAGCCTGGGAGCGGGACAGGGTAGATCTGGGGCCAACGTCCTGACTTTC. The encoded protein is CASSLGAGQGRSGANVLTF.

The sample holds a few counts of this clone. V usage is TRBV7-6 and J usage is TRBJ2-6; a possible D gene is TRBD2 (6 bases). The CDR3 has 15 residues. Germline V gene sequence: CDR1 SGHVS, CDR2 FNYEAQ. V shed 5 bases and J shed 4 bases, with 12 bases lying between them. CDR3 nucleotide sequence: TGTGCCAGCAGCCCAGGAGGGGCAGGGGCCAACGTCCTGACTTTC. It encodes CASSPGGAGANVLTF.

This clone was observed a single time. The CDR3 spells CASRPQGGGDGYTF. For the CDR3, the DNA is TGTGCCAGCAGACCGCAGGGCGGTGGGGATGGCTACACCTTC. The chain has TRBV27 and TRBJ1-2; possible D gene TRBD1, 5 bases. Germline V gives CDR1 MNHEY, CDR2 SMNVEV (reference sequence). CDR3 length: 14 residues. V gave up 6 bases and J gave up 6 bases, with 17 bases separating them.

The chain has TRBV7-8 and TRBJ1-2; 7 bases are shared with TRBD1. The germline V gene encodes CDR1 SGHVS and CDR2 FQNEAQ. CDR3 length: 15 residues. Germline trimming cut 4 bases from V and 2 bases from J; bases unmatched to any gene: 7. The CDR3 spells CASSWVAGGNYGYTF. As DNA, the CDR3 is TGTGCCAGCAGCTGGGTGGCAGGGGGGAACTATGGCTACACCTTC.

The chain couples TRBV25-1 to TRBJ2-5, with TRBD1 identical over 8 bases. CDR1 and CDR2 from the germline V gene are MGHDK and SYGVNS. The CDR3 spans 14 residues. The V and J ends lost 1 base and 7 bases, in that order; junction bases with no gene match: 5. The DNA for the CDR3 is TGTGCCAGCAGTGAATTGGGACAGGCGGGGACCCAGTACTTC. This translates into CASSELGQAGTQYF.

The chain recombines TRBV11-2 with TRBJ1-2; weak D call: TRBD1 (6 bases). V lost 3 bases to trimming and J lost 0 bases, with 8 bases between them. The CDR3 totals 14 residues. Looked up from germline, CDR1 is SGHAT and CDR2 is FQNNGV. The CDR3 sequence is CASSFGQTNYGYTF. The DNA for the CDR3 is TGTGCCAGCAGCTTCGGACAGACTAACTATGGCTACACCTTC.

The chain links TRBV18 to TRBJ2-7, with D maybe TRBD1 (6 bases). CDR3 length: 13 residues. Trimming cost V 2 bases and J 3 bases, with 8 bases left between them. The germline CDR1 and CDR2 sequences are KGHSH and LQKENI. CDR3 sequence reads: CASSPTGIYEQYF. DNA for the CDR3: TGTGCCAGCTCACCAACAGGGATCTACGAGCAGTACTTC.

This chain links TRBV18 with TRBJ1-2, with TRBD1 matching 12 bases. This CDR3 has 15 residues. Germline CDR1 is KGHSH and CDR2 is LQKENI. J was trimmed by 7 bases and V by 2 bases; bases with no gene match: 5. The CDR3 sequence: CASSPAGQGAGGYTF. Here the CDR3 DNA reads TGTGCCAGCTCACCAGCGGGACAGGGGGCAGGTGGCTACACCTTC.

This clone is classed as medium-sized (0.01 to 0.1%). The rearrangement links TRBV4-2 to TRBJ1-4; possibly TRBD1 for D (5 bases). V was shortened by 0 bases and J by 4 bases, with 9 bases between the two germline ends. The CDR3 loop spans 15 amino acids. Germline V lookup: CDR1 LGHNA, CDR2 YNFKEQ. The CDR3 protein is CASSQDYRINEKLFF. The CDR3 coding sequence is TGTGCCAGCAGCCAAGACTACAGGATTAATGAAAAACTGTTTTTT.

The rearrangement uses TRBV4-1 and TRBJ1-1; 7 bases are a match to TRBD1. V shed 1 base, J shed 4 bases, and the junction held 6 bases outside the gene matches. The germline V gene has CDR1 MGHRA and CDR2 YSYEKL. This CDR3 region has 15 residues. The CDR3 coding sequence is TGCGCCAGCAGCCAAGTTGGAGGGGGCGTCACTGAAGCTTTCTTT. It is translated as CASSQVGGGVTEAFF.

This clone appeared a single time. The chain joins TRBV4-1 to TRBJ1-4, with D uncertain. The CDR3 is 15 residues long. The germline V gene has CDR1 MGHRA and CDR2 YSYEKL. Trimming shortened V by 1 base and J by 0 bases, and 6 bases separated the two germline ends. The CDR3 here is CASSQGEATNEKLFF. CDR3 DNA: TGCGCCAGCAGCCAAGGGGAGGCAACTAATGAAAAACTGTTTTTT.